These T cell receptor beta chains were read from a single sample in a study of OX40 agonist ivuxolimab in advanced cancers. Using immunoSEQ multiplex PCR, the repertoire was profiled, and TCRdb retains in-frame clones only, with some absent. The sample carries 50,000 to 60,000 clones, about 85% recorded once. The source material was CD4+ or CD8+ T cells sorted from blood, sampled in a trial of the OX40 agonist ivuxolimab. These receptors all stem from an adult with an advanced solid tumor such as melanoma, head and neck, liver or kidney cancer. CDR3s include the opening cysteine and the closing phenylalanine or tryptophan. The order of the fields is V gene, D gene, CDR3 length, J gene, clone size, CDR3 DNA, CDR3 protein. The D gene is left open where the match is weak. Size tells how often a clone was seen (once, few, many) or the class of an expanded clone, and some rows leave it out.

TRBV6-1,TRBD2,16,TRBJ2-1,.,TGTGCCAGCAGTGGACTAGCGGGGGAGCCCTACAATGAGCAGTTCTTC,CASSGLAGEPYNEQFF
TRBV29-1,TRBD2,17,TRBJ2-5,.,TGCAGCGTTGAAGATTTCCCTAGCGGGGAGATACAAGAGACCCAGTACTTC,CSVEDFPSGEIQETQYF
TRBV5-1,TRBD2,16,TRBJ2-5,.,TGCGCCAGCAGCCCCGGGACCGGGGGGTACCAAGAGACCCAGTACTTC,CASSPGTGGYQETQYF
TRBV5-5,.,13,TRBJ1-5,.,TGTGCCAGCAGCTACGAGGGGATACAGCCCCAGCATTTT,CASSYEGIQPQHF
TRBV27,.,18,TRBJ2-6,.,TGTGCCAGCAGTTTAAGCGGGACAGGCGACTCTGGGGCCAACGTCCTGACTTTC,CASSLSGTGDSGANVLTF
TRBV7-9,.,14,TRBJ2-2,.,TGTGCCAGCAGCTTAGTTGAGAACACCGGGGAGCTGTTTTTT,CASSLVENTGELFF
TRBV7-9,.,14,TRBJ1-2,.,TGTGCCAGCAGCTTAACTGGCAGTCTCTATGGCTACACCTTC,CASSLTGSLYGYTF
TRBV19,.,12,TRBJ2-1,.,TGTGCCAGTAGTTCTCCGGGACCCGCTCAGTTCTTC,CASSSPGPAQFF
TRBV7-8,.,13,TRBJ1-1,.,TGTGCCAGCACCCCCCCGGGTAGGCCTGAAGCTTTCTTT,CASTPPGRPEAFF
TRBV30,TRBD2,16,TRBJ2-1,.,TGTGCCTGGAGCATAAAGGTAGCGGGGGGGCACAATGAGCAGTTCTTC,CAWSIKVAGGHNEQFF
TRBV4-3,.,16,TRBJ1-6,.,TGCGCCAGCAGCCAAGATTCGGGAGGGCATACTTCACCCCTCCACTTT,CASSQDSGGHTSPLHF
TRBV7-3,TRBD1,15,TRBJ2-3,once,TGTGCCAGCAGCATGACAGGGGGCCCAACAGATACGCAGTATTTT,CASSMTGGPTDTQYF
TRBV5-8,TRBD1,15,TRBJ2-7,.,TGTGCCAGCAGCGTAGGGGGGACAGGGGGCAACGAGCAGTACTTC,CASSVGGTGGNEQYF
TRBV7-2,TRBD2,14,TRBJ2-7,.,TGTGCCAGCAGCTTCGGGGGGGCCACTTACGAGCAGTACTTC,CASSFGGATYEQYF
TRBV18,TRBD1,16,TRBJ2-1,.,TGTGCCAGCTCACCTCCAGACAGGGGGTTTGGGCATGAGCAGTTCTTC,CASSPPDRGFGHEQFF
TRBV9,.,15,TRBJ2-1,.,TGTGCCAGCAGCGTATGGGGTACCTCCTACAATGAGCAGTTCTTC,CASSVWGTSYNEQFF
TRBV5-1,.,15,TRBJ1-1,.,TGCGCCAGCAGCTTGGGGCGGATGGGAGGCACTGAAGCTTTCTTT,CASSLGRMGGTEAFF
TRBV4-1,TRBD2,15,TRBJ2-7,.,TGCGCCAGCAGCCCCCGGACTAGCGAACCCTACGAGCAGTACTTC,CASSPRTSEPYEQYF
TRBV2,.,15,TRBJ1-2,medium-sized,TGTGCCAGCAGGGAACTACAAACAGGGAACTATGGCTACACCTTC,CASRELQTGNYGYTF
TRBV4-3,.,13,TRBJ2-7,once,TGCGCCAGCAGCCAAGGGCGAGGGGCCGAGCAGTACTTC,CASSQGRGAEQYF
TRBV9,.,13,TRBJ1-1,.,TGTGCCAGCAGCGTATCCTTTGCCACTGAAGCTTTCTTT,CASSVSFATEAFF
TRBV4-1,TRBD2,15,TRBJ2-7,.,TGCGCCAGCAGCCAGTGGGAGGGGCCCCTCTACGAGCAGTACTTC,CASSQWEGPLYEQYF
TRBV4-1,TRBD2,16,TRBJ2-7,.,TGCGCCAGCAGCCAAGATTTGGGACTAGCGATCTACGAGCAGTACTTC,CASSQDLGLAIYEQYF
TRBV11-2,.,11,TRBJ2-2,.,TGTGCCAGCAGCCCCCACCGGGAGCTGTTTTTT,CASSPHRELFF
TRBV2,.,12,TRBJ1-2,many,TGTGCCAGCACGAAGGAAGTTTATGGCTACACCTTC,CASTKEVYGYTF
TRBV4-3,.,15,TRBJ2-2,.,TGCGCCAGCAGCCAATTTTTGTCTGGGGACGGGGAGCTGTTTTTT,CASSQFLSGDGELFF
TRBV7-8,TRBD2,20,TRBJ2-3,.,TGTGCCAGCAGCTTAGCCCAGCTTAGCGTAACTAGCGGGGGGGTGGATACGCAGTATTTT,CASSLAQLSVTSGGVDTQYF
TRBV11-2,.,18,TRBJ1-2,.,TGTGCCAGCAGCTTAGATCCAGCGGGGGGACCTACCGGGGATGGCTACACCTTC,CASSLDPAGGPTGDGYTF
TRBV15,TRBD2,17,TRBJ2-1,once,TGTGCCACCAGCACTACTAGCGGGGGGGCTTTTTACAATGAGCAGTTCTTC,CATSTTSGGAFYNEQFF
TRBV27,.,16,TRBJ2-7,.,TGTGCCAGCTCCCGTGGGTTTGGACTACCCCCCTACGAGCAGTACTTC,CASSRGFGLPPYEQYF
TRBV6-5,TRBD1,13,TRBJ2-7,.,TGTGCCAGCAGTCTCCGGGACAGCTACGAGCAGTACTTC,CASSLRDSYEQYF
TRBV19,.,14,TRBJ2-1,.,TGTGCCAGTAGTATACTTCGTGGGGACAATGAGCAGTTCTTC,CASSILRGDNEQFF
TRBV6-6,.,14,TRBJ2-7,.,TGTGCCAGCAGGTCGGGGGAGAGCTCCTACGAGCAGTACTTC,CASRSGESSYEQYF
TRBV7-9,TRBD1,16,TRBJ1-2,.,TGTGCCAGCAGCCCCGCTTACCGGGACAGAAGGTACGGCTACACCTTC,CASSPAYRDRRYGYTF
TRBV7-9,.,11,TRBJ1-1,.,TGTGCCAGCAGCATAGCGGGTGAAGCTTTCTTT,CASSIAGEAFF
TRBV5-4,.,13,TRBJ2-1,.,TGTGCCAGCAGCCGACTAGTAAACAATGAGCAGTTCTTC,CASSRLVNNEQFF
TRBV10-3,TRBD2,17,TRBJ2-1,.,TGTGCCATCAGTGAGTTGACTAGCGGGGGGGCAAAGGATGAGCAGTTCTTC,CAISELTSGGAKDEQFF
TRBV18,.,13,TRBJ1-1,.,TGTGCCAGCTCACCGGACGAGACAGATGAAGCTTTCTTT,CASSPDETDEAFF
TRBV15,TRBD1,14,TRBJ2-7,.,TGTGCCACCAGCAGAGAGAAGGGGGCGTACGAGCAGTACTTC,CATSREKGAYEQYF
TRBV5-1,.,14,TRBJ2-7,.,TGCGCCAGCAGCTTTCGGGGGAGCTCCTACGAGCAGTACTTC,CASSFRGSSYEQYF
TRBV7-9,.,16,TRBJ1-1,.,TGTGCCAGCAGCTTAGCGGGGGGGCGTGGAAACACTGAAGCTTTCTTT,CASSLAGGRGNTEAFF
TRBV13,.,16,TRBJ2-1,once,TGTGCCAGCAGCTTGATGGGGAACGTACCGGGCAATGAGCAGTTCTTC,CASSLMGNVPGNEQFF
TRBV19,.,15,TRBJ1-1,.,TGTGCCAGTAGTGGACGGACGGTCATGAACACTGAAGCTTTCTTT,CASSGRTVMNTEAFF
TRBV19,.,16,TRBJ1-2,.,TGTGCCAGTAGTATAGCAAGAAGGGGAGGTATTGATGGCTACACCTTC,CASSIARRGGIDGYTF
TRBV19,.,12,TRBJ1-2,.,TGTGCCAGTACCGTGAGCGGGTATGGCTACACCTTC,CASTVSGYGYTF
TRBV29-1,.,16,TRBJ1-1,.,TGCAGCGTTGACTTTCTTGGAGGAAATAAGAACACTGAAGCTTTCTTT,CSVDFLGGNKNTEAFF
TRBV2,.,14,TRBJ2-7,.,TGTGCCAGCAGCTCAGGAATATCGAAATACGAGCAGTACTTC,CASSSGISKYEQYF
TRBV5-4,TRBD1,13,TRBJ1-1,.,TGTGCCAGCAGCCCGGGACAGGGGCCCGAAGCTTTCTTT,CASSPGQGPEAFF
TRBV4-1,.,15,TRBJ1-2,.,TGCGCCAGCAGCCAAGATAGGTTATCGGGCTATGGCTACACCTTC,CASSQDRLSGYGYTF
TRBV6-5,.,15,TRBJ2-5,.,TGTGCCAGCAGTTACTCGAGGGTCGGGGGAGAGACCCAGTACTTC,CASSYSRVGGETQYF
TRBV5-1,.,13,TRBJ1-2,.,TGCGCCAGCAGCTTGTCACCGGCGAATGGCTACACCTTC,CASSLSPANGYTF
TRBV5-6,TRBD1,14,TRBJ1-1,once,TGTGCCAGCAGCGTGGGACAGCCGAACACTGAAGCTTTCTTT,CASSVGQPNTEAFF
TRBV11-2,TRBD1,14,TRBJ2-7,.,TGTGCCAGCAGCCCCGGGACAGGGCCCTACGAGCAGTACTTC,CASSPGTGPYEQYF
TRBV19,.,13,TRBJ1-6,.,TGTGCCAGTCTCAAGGGCTATAATTCACCCCTCCACTTT,CASLKGYNSPLHF